The TCR beta chain under discussion was sequenced for a study of response to subunit inactivated influenza vaccine. Findings of the study overall: The authors suggested that every seasonal influenza vaccination recruits few new T cells.

TCRdb analysed the RT-PCR reads with MiXCR anew, one entry per CDR3 protein. The data show 500,000 to 550,000 distinct CDR3 sequences, 6.5% to 8% seen once. Comments on this clonotype: The antigen remains undetermined.

Sequenced here: PBMCs from blood, sampled around 25 months after vaccination. The sequence came from a man between 50 and 75 years old who received an inactivated influenza vaccine.

The CDR3 loop is CSARLSAAGANTGELFF. CDR3 DNA sequence: TGCAGTGCTAGATTGTCCGCAGCGGGTGCTAACACCGGGGAGCTGTTTTTT. The chain employs TRBV20-1 and TRBJ2-2; the D gene is possibly TRBD2 (6 bases). CDR3 length: 17 amino acids. CDR1 and CDR2 (germline): DFQATT, SNEGSKA (reference sequence). Trimming took 2 bases from V and 2 from J, leaving 18 bases between them.